This TCR beta chain was documented in a study of T-cell reconstitution after alpha-beta-depleted transplantation in children. TCRbeta library preparation incorporated unique molecular identifiers. Via MiXCR, TCRdb re-called the PCR reads, giving one row per CDR3 protein. The table has 350,000 to 450,000 distinct CDR3 sequences, about 14% seen once. The V gene's germline CDR1 is DFQATT and CDR2 SNEGSKA (reference sequence). The CDR3 covers 15 residues. The V and J ends lost 2 bases and 0 bases, in that order; junction bases with no gene match: 4. This receptor was taken from a human donor who donated a stem cell graft to a child with Fanconi anemia. The sequences come from PBMCs, collected from the stem cell graft. The V gene is TRBV20-1, the J gene TRBJ2-3, with 8 bases fitting TRBD2. The CDR3 sequence is CSARRPSGSTDTQYF. CDR3 DNA: TGCAGTGCTAGAAGGCCTAGCGGGAGCACAGATACGCAGTATTTT.